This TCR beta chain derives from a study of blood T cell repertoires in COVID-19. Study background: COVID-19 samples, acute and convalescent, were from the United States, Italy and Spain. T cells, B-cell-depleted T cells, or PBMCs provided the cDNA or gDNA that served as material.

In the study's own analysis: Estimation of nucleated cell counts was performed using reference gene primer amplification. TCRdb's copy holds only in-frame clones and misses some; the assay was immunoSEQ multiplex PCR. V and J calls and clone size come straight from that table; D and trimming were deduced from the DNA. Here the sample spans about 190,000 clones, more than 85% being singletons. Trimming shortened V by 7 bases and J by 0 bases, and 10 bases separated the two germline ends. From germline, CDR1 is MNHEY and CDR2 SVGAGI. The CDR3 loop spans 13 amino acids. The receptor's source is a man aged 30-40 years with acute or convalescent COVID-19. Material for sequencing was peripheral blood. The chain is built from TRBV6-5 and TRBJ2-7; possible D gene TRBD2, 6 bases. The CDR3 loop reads CASMAGSSYEQYF. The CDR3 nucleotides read TGTGCCAGCATGGCGGGGAGCTCCTACGAGCAGTACTTC.